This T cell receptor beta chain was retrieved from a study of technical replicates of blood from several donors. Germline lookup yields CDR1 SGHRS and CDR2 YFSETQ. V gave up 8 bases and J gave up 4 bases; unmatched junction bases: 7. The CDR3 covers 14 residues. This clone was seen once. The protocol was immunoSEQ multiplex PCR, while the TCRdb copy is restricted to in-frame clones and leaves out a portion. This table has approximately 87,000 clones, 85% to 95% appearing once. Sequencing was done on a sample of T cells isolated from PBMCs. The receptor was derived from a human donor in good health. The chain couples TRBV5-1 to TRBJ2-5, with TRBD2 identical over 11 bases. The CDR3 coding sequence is TGCGCCAGTAATACCGGGACTAGCGGAGAGACCCAGTACTTC. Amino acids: CASNTGTSGETQYF.